The clone carrying this T cell receptor (beta chain) was picked up one time. The protocol was immunoSEQ multiplex PCR, while the TCRdb copy is restricted to in-frame clones and leaves out a portion. The sample carries some 110,000 clones, more than 80% recorded once. The CDR3 totals 13 residues. V was shortened by 4 bases and J by 4 bases, with 10 bases between the two germline ends. The V gene's germline CDR1 is WSHSY and CDR2 SAAADI. The entry originates in a study of T cell responses to AZD1222 COVID-19 vaccine. The genes are TRBV10-2 and TRBJ1-1, with a possible D match to TRBD1 (5 bases). Material: peripheral blood, obtained 28 days after the second AZD1222 dose. The sequence came from an adult who received the AZD1222 COVID-19 vaccine. The CDR3 sequence: CASSVGRATEAFF. CDR3 bases: TGCGCCAGCAGTGTGGGCAGGGCCACTGAAGCTTTCTTT.